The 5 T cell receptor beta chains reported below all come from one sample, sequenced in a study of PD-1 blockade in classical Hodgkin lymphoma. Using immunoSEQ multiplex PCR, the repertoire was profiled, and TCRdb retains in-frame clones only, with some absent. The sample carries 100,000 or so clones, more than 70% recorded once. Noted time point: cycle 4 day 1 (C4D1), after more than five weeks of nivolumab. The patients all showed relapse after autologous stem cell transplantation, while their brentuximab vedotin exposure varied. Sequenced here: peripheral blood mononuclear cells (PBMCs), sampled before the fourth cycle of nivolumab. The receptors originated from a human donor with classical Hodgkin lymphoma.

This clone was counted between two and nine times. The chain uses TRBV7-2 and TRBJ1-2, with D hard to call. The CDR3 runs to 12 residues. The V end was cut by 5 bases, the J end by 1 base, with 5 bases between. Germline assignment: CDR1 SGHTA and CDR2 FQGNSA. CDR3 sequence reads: CASSLSNYGYTF. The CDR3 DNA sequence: TGTGCCAGCAGCCTAAGTAACTATGGCTACACCTTC.

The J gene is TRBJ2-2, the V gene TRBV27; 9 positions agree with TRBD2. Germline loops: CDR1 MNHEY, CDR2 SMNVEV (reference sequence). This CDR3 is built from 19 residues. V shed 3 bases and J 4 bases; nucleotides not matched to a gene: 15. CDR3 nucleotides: TGTGCCAGCAGTTTCCGCCAACGTTTAGCGGGAGTAGGCACCGGGGAGCTGTTTTTT. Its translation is CASSFRQRLAGVGTGELFF.

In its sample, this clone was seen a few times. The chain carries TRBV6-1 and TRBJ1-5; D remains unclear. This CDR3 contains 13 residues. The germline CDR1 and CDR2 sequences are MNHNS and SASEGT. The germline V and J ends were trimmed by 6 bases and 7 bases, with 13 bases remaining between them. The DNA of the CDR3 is TGTGCCAGCAGCGTAAGGGAGGAACAGCCCCAGCATTTT. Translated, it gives CASSVREEQPQHF.

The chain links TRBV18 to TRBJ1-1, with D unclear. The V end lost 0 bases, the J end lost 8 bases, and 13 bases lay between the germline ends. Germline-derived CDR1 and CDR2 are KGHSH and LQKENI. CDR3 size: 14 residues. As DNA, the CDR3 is TGTGCCAGCTCACCACCGACGGTACCTTTAGAAGCTTTCTTT. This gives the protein CASSPPTVPLEAFF.

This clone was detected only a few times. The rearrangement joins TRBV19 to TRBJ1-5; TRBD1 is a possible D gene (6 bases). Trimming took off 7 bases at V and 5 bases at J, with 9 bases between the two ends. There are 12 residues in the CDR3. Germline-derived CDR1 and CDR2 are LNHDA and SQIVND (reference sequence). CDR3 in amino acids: CASKTGYQPQHF. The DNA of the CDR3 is TGTGCCAGTAAGACAGGTTATCAGCCCCAGCATTTT.